This T cell receptor (beta chain) was retrieved from a study of cytomegalovirus exposure and HLA in healthy donors. Study-wide points: Analyses of presence and absence presupposed an approximately uniform sequencing depth across donors. A classifier reportedly called cytomegalovirus status with high sensitivity and specificity.

About this clone: The antigen is not known.

Researchers ran the PCR with 60 Vbeta and 13 Jbeta primers. TCRdb keeps only in-frame clones here, not all; method: immunoSEQ multiplex PCR. Altogether 84,000 or so clones are present, about 80% being singletons, with the ten largest covering about 1.4%. This CDR3 has 16 amino acids. The ends were cut back, 0 bases at V and 6 bases at J, with 15 bases in the middle. Sequenced: PBMCs. This receptor was identified in a male donor in good health and CMV-seronegative. V usage is TRBV5-3 and J usage is TRBJ1-4; tentative D call: TRBD1 (5 bases). TRBV5-3 is an ORF, with its function uncertain. This CDR3 is CARSLANRILDEKLFF. In DNA form, the CDR3 reads TGTGCCAGAAGCTTGGCAAACAGGATCTTAGATGAAAAACTGTTTTTT.